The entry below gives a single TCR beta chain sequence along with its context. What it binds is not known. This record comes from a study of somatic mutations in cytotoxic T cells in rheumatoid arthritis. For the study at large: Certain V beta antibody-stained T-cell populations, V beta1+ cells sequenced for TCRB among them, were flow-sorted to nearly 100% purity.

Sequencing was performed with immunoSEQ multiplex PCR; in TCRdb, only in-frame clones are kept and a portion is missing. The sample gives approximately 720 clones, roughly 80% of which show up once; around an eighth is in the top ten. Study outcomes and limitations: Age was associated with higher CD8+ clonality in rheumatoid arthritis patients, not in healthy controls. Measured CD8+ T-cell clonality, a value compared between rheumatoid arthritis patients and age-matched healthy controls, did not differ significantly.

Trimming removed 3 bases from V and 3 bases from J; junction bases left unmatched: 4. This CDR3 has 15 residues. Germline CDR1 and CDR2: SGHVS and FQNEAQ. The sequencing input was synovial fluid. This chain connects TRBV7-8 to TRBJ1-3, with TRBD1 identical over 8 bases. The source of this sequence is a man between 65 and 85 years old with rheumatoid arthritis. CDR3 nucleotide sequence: TGTGCCAGCAGCTTCCAGGGGGCTAGTGGAAACACCATATATTTT. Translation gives CASSFQGASGNTIYF.